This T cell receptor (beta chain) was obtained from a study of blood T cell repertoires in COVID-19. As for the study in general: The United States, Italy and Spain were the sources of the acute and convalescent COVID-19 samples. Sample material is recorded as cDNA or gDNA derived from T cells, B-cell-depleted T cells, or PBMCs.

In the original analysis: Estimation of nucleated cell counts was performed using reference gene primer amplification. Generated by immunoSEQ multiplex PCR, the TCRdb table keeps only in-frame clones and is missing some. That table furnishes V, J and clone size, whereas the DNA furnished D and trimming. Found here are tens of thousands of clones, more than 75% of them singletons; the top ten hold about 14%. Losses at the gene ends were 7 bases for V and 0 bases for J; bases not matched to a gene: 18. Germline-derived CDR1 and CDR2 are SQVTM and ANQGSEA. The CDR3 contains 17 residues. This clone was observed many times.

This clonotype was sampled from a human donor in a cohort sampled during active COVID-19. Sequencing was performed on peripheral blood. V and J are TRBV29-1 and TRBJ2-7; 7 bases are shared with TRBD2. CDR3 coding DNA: TGCAGCGCCAGCCACGGGAGGCTAACCGCTAGCTCCTACGAGCAGTACTTC. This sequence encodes CSASHGRLTASSYEQYF.